This T cell receptor beta chain came from a study of vaccination and CD4 T cells after COVID-19. The trim removed 5 bases at V and 7 bases at J, leaving 10 bases unmatched. The CDR3 loop spans 15 amino acids. Germline V gene lookup returns CDR1 SGHTA and CDR2 FQGNSA. Treatment: approximately 10-day PBMC culture with coronavirus spike peptide pools or control peptides (ViraFEST assay). The Oncomine TCR Beta short-read assay generated sequence data from the DNA of cultured CD4+ T cells. From the PCR reads, TCRdb called clonotypes with MiXCR, one entry per CDR3 protein. The sample records 15,000 to 25,000 distinct CDR3 sequences, approximately 48% being singletons. The sample holds a few counts of this clonotype. What it binds is unknown.

This chain joins TRBV7-2 and TRBJ2-1; 8 nucleotides match TRBD2. This receptor was obtained from a human donor who had recovered from COVID-19. The sample consisted of CD4+ T cells from blood, cultured in vitro, taken after SARS-CoV-2 vaccination. CDR3 in DNA: TGTGCCAGCAGCAACGGGGGGGCCATGAAGAATGAGCAGTTCTTC. It translates to CASSNGGAMKNEQFF.